These 24 T cell receptor beta chains share one sample of origin, sequenced in a study of cytomegalovirus exposure and HLA in healthy donors. The PCR used 60 Vbeta and 13 Jbeta primers. Sequenced by immunoSEQ multiplex PCR; TCRdb stores in-frame clones only, minus some. Seen here are about 190,000 clones, around 86% observed once, and the top ten hold 1.5% to 2%. The sequenced material came from PBMCs. These receptors all stem from a man aged 45-65 years in good health and CMV-seronegative.

This chain joins TRBV7-6 and TRBJ1-4; TRBD1 matches 11 bases. V was clipped by 5 bases and J by 2 bases; unmatched bases: 4. The CDR3 runs 16 residues. Germline loops: CDR1 SGHVS, CDR2 FNYEAQ. CDR3 sequence reads: CASSRGTGGTNEKLFF. For the CDR3, the DNA is TGTGCCAGCAGCAGGGGGACAGGGGGGACTAATGAAAAACTGTTTTTT.

The rearrangement uses TRBV15 and TRBJ2-7, with D unclear. The CDR3 sequence is 13 residues long. CDR1 is LNHNV and CDR2 is YYDKDF in the germline V gene (reference sequence). The V end was cut by 0 bases, the J end by 4 bases, with 7 bases between. This CDR3 reads CATSRDQKYEQYF. In DNA form, the CDR3 reads TGTGCCACCAGCAGAGACCAGAAGTACGAGCAGTACTTC.

The V and J genes are TRBV6-5 and TRBJ2-7; possible D gene TRBD2, 6 bases. Germline loops: CDR1 MNHEY, CDR2 SVGAGI. The germline V and J ends were trimmed by 4 bases and 8 bases, with 18 bases remaining between them. The CDR3 extends over 14 amino acids. CDR3 protein: CASSSGTLIRKQYF. For the CDR3, the DNA is TGTGCCAGCAGTTCCGGGACTCTCATACGCAAGCAGTACTTC.

The chain recombines TRBV7-2 with TRBJ2-3, with D tentatively TRBD2 (7 bases). Trimming removed 2 bases at V and 2 bases at J, with 11 bases between. The CDR3 extends over 15 amino acids. CDR1 SGHTA and CDR2 FQGNSA come from the germline V gene. The CDR3 sequence: CASSLTGGNTDTQYF. CDR3 DNA sequence: TGTGCCAGCAGCTTAACGGGGGGCAACACAGATACGCAGTATTTT.

The gene calls are TRBV25-1 and TRBJ1-1, with unresolved D. Looked up from germline, CDR1 is MGHDK and CDR2 is SYGVNS. This CDR3 is built from 14 residues. Trimming removed 2 bases from V and 4 bases from J, with 11 bases in between. The DNA of the CDR3 is TGTGCCAGCAGTGAAACCCCGGGTCCCACTGAAGCTTTCTTT. Protein sequence: CASSETPGPTEAFF.

In nucleotides, the CDR3 is TGTGCCAGCAGGTCAGGTTTGGCCGGTCGGAACACTGAAGCTTTCTTT. Residues: CASRSGLAGRNTEAFF. V and J are TRBV28 and TRBJ1-1; D is unclear. The CDR3 is 16 amino acids. CDR1 is MDHEN, CDR2 SYDVKM, per germline. V was pared by 6 bases and J by 1 base, with 18 bases between.

This sequence joins TRBV7-3 and TRBJ2-2; 12 bases align to TRBD2. CDR3 size: 17 residues. V was clipped by 2 bases and J by 10 bases; unmatched bases: 11. Germline V lookup: CDR1 SGHTA, CDR2 FQGTGA. The CDR3 region is CASSLWSSGGVDEELFF. The CDR3 DNA is TGTGCCAGCAGCTTATGGTCTAGCGGGGGGGTGGACGAGGAGCTGTTTTTT.

The J gene is TRBJ1-1, the V gene TRBV9, with D unclear. Trimming shortened V by 4 bases and J by 1 base, and 14 bases separated the two germline ends. CDR1 is SGDLS and CDR2 is YYNGEE in the germline V gene. The CDR3 spans 15 residues. The CDR3 DNA follows: TGTGCCAGCAGCTTTAGACCGACGGGGAACACTGAAGCTTTCTTT. Amino acids: CASSFRPTGNTEAFF.

Concerning this clone itself: At one end the junction does not follow the germline gene, possibly because of a read error. The V gene is TRBV7-2, the J gene TRBJ2-7; D is possibly TRBD2 (6 bases). Germline assignment: CDR1 SGHTA and CDR2 FQGNSA. The CDR3 length is 13 residues. The CDR3 nucleotides are TGTGCTAGCAGCTTTCTGGGGGGCTACGAGCAGTACTTC. Protein product: CASSFLGGYEQYF.

This chain joins TRBV7-2 and TRBJ2-5; 8 nucleotides align to TRBD1. V was pared by 5 bases and J by 2 bases, with 10 bases of the junction left unmatched. Per the germline V gene, CDR1 is SGHTA and CDR2 is FQGNSA. This CDR3 comprises 16 residues. CDR3 nucleotides: TGTGCCAGCAGCGCCGGACAGGGTAGAGGGCAAGAGACCCAGTACTTC. This encodes CASSAGQGRGQETQYF.

The chain recombines TRBV7-9 with TRBJ2-1, with 9 nucleotides matching TRBD2. V lost 5 bases and J lost 4; bases outside the gene matches: 12. The V gene's germline CDR1 is SEHNR and CDR2 FQNEAQ (reference sequence). This CDR3 has 17 residues. For the CDR3, the DNA is TGTGCCAGCAGCCGTAGGGGGTTGCGGGAGGGTTACAATGAGCAGTTCTTC. Protein: CASSRRGLREGYNEQFF.

This sequence joins TRBV18 and TRBJ2-5, with D possibly TRBD2 on 6 matching bases. The CDR3 sequence is 16 residues long. Trimming pared 2 bases from V and 4 bases from J, leaving 17 bases between. Germline V gene sequence: CDR1 KGHSH, CDR2 LQKENI. The CDR3 sequence is CASSPSSTSRIETQYF. CDR3 nucleotides: TGTGCCAGCTCACCAAGCTCAACTAGCAGAATAGAGACCCAGTACTTC.

The chain employs TRBV28 and TRBJ2-7; 8 bases are shared with TRBD2. With V trimmed by 6 bases and J by 4 bases, 5 bases remained unmatched. Looked up from germline, CDR1 is MDHEN and CDR2 is SYDVKM. The CDR3 sequence is 13 residues long. The CDR3 DNA is TGTGCCAGCAGGAGCGGGAGTGAATACGAGCAGTACTTC. Translating gives CASRSGSEYEQYF. The whole variable domain, filled in from reference TRBV28 and TRBJ2-7, reads DVKVTQSSRYLVKRTGEKVFLECVQDMDHENMFWYRQDPGLGLRLIYFSYDVKMKEKGDIPEGYSVSREKKERFSLILESASTNQTSMYLCASRSGSEYEQYFGPGTRLTVT.

This clone showed up just once. The chain has TRBV7-2 and TRBJ1-5; perhaps TRBD1 as D (6 bases). The V end lost 2 bases, the J end lost 7 bases, and 15 bases lay between the germline ends. The CDR3 totals 15 residues. Germline lookup yields CDR1 SGHTA and CDR2 FQGNSA. The CDR3 DNA is TGTGCCAGCAGCTTAAGCTGGGGGCAGGAACAGCCCCAGCATTTT. Translating gives CASSLSWGQEQPQHF.

The chain recombines TRBV7-9 with TRBJ1-3; D might be TRBD1 (6 bases). CDR1 and CDR2 (germline): SEHNR, FQNEAQ (reference sequence). Trimming removed 6 bases at V and 4 bases at J, with 16 bases between. CDR3 length equals 15 residues. The CDR3 here is CASSPQGYSGNTIYF. The CDR3 bases are TGTGCCAGCAGTCCACAGGGCTATTCGGGAAACACCATATATTTT.

The V call is TRBV4-3, the J call TRBJ1-6, with TRBD1 matching over 8 bases. The CDR3 contains 18 residues. In germline, CDR1 is LGHNA, CDR2 YSLEER. The V gene end was trimmed by 1 base and the J gene end by 9 bases; junction bases not matched to a gene: 14. CDR3 DNA: TGCGCCAGCAGCCAAGCGTCAGGGGGCGAGATCCTTAGTTCACCCCTCCACTTT. This gives the protein CASSQASGGEILSSPLHF.

This clone was observed once. The chain employs TRBV2 and TRBJ2-5, with 9 nucleotides matching TRBD1. Germline assignment: CDR1 SNHLY and CDR2 FYNNEI. The CDR3 is made up of 16 amino acids. V lost 6 bases, J lost 5 bases, and 13 bases stayed unmatched. In DNA, the CDR3 is TGTGCCAGCAGGGTAGAGCTGACAGGGGGAGTGGAGACCCAGTACTTC. Translating gives CASRVELTGGVETQYF.

The gene calls are TRBV10-3 and TRBJ2-5, with TRBD2 matching 12 bases. This CDR3 is 14 amino acids long. The germline V gene encodes CDR1 ENHRY and CDR2 SYGVKD. V was clipped by 6 bases and J by 4 bases; unmatched bases: 3. CDR3 DNA sequence: TGTGCCATCAGGGAGGGACTAGCGGGAGAGACCCAGTACTTC. Residues: CAIREGLAGETQYF.

This chain links TRBV5-1 with TRBJ2-2; TRBD2 might be the D (6 bases). Germline CDR1 and CDR2: SGHRS and YFSETQ. The CDR3 runs to 14 residues. Deletions cut 4 bases from V and 6 bases from J, with 13 bases between. As DNA, the CDR3 is TGCGCCAGCAGCCTTCGACTAGGGGCCGGGGAGCTGTTTTTT. This sequence encodes CASSLRLGAGELFF.

The rearrangement links TRBV6-6 to TRBJ1-1, with TRBD1 identical over 7 bases. Germline CDR1 reads MNHNY; CDR2 reads SVGAGI (reference sequence). V gave up 6 bases and J gave up 3 bases; unmatched junction bases: 4. The CDR3 runs 13 residues. In DNA form, the CDR3 reads TGTGCCAGCAGCAACAGGGGTGACACTGAAGCTTTCTTT. Translation gives CASSNRGDTEAFF.

This chain joins TRBV15 and TRBJ1-2, with TRBD1 matching 7 bases. CDR1 LNHNV and CDR2 YYDKDF come from the germline V gene (reference sequence). The CDR3 spans 14 residues. The trim removed 5 bases at V and 2 bases at J, leaving 5 bases unmatched. This chain's CDR3 is CATSLTGQNYGYTF. In nucleotides, the CDR3 is TGTGCCACCAGCTTGACGGGACAGAACTATGGCTACACCTTC. Using reference TRBV15 and TRBJ1-2 for the parts outside the CDR3, the full variable domain is DAMVIQNPRYQVTQFGKPVTLSCSQTLNHNVMYWYQQKSSQAPKLLFHYYDKDFNNEADTPDNFQSRRPNTSFCFLDIRSPGLGDTAMYLCATSLTGQNYGYTFGSGTRLTVV.

The rearrangement links TRBV4-3 to TRBJ2-1; weak D call: TRBD2 (5 bases). In germline, CDR1 is LGHNA, CDR2 YSLEER. The CDR3 has 14 amino acids. Trimming removed 1 base at V and 7 bases at J, with 11 bases between. The CDR3 sequence: CASSQGTGRNEQFF. The CDR3 region has the DNA TGCGCCAGCAGCCAAGGGACTGGCCGTAATGAGCAGTTCTTC.

The V and J genes are TRBV11-3 and TRBJ2-2; a possible D gene is TRBD1 (6 bases). CDR1 is SGHNT, CDR2 YENEEA, per germline. This CDR3 region has 16 residues. Trimming pared 2 bases from V and 1 base from J, leaving 11 bases between. DNA for the CDR3: TGTGCCAGCAGCTTAAACGGACAGATGAACACCGGGGAGCTGTTTTTT. As protein: CASSLNGQMNTGELFF.

The chain employs TRBV27 and TRBJ1-2; no reliable D call. The V gene lost 6 bases and the J gene lost 4 bases, with 15 bases spanning the gap. This CDR3 spans 14 amino acids. The V gene's germline CDR1 is MNHEY and CDR2 SMNVEV (reference sequence). The CDR3 loop is CASSQYNSLYGYTF. As DNA, the CDR3 is TGTGCCAGCAGCCAATATAACTCCCTCTATGGCTACACCTTC.